The entry below describes one TCR beta chain. These data come from a study of blood T cell repertoires in COVID-19. Study overall: Sample material is recorded as cDNA or gDNA derived from T cells, B-cell-depleted T cells, or PBMCs.

Here immunoSEQ multiplex PCR was the method, and the copy in TCRdb shows in-frame clones only, minus some. The sample includes a few hundred thousand clones, roughly 81% of them seen just once. Study members were between about 18 and 95 years old and lived in approximately 25 US regions. The sequence was collected from a woman aged 45-60 years who had been exposed to COVID-19. Source material: PBMCs or T cells enriched from blood (not recorded which).

CDR3 in DNA: TGCACCAGCAGCCAGAGGGGGGGGGCCAGTGAGCAGTTCTTC. It yields the protein CTSSQRGGASEQFF. The chain employs TRBV1 and TRBJ2-1; TRBD2 is the table's D call, not checked against the DNA. TRBV1 is noted as a pseudogene. The CDR3 spans 14 residues.